These 2 T cell receptor beta chains were sequenced from one sample in a study of CD8 T cells in ankylosing spondylitis. Regarding the study as a whole: There was a TCR beta motif, made of roughly eight highly homologous variants, that appeared characteristic of ankylosing spondylitis blood.

One entry per CDR3 protein, called by TCRdb with MiXCR from the 5' RACE reads. The sample includes roughly 670,000 distinct CDR3 sequences, roughly 19% seen only once; the top ten take about 20%. Their antigen targets remain unknown. The specimen sequenced was blood, either unsorted or a sorted T cell fraction (not recorded which). The receptors were sampled from a male donor with ankylosing spondylitis.

There are many counts of this clonotype. The rearrangement uses TRBV27 and TRBJ1-5; D may be TRBD1 (5 bases). The CDR3 runs 15 residues. In germline, CDR1 is MNHEY, CDR2 SMNVEV (reference sequence). Trimming left V 1 base short and J 0 bases short, with 7 bases between. CDR3 DNA sequence: TGTGCCAGCAGTTTATTGGGGCTTAGCAATCAGCCCCAGCATTTT. Its protein product is CASSLLGLSNQPQHF.

J is TRBJ2-1 and V is TRBV28; 8 positions agree with TRBD1. Unmatched junction bases numbered 8, after V lost 8 bases and J lost 8 bases. The CDR3 contains 13 residues. Germline-derived CDR1 and CDR2 are MDHEN and SYDVKM. The CDR3 DNA reads TGTGCCAGCGGACAGGGTTTGAATGATGAGCAGTTCTTC. Amino acid sequence: CASGQGLNDEQFF.